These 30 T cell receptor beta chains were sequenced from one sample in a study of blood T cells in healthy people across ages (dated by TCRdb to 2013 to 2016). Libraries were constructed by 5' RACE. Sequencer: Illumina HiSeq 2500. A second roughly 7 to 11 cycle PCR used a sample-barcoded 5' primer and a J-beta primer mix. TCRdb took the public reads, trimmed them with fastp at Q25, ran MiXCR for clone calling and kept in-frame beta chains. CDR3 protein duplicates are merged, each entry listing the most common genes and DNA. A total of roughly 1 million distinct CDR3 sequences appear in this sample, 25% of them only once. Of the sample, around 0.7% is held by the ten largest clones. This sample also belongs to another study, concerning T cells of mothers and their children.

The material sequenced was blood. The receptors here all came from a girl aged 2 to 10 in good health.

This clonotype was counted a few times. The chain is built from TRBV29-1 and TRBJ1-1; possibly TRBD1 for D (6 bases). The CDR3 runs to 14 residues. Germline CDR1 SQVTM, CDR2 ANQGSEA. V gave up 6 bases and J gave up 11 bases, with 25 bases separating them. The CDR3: CSVATTGYGTWAFF. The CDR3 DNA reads TGCAGCGTCGCTACCACAGGGTACGGAACTTGGGCTTTCTTT.

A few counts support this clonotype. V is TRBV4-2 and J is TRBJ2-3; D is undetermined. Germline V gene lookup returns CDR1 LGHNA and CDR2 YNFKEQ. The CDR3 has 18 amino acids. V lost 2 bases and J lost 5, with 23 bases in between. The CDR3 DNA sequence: TGTGCCAGCAGCCAATACCCTCCCGGTGGCGCGGTGGAAGATACGCAGTATTTT. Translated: CASSQYPPGGAVEDTQYF.

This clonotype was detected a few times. This CDR3 is CSASWGQGSYEQYF. For the CDR3, the DNA is TGCAGTGCTAGTTGGGGACAGGGCTCCTACGAGCAGTACTTC. The J gene is TRBJ2-7, the V gene TRBV20-1; TRBD1 agrees at 9 bases. From germline, CDR1 is DFQATT and CDR2 SNEGSKA (reference sequence). V shed 3 bases and J 0 bases; nucleotides not matched to a gene: 3. The CDR3 sequence is 14 residues long.

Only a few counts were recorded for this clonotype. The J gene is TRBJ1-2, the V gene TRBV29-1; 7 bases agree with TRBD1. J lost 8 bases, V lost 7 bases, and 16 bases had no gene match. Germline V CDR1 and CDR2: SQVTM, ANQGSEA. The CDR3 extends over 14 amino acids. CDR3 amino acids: CSGYIAGQAIGYTF. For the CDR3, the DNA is TGCAGCGGCTATATCGCAGGACAGGCAATAGGCTACACCTTC.

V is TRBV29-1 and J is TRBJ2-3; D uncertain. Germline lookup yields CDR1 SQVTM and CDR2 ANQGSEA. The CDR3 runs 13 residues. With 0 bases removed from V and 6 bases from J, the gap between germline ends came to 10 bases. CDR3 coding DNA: TGCAGCGTTGAAGATCGTCAGGTCGATACGCAGTATTTT. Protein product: CSVEDRQVDTQYF.

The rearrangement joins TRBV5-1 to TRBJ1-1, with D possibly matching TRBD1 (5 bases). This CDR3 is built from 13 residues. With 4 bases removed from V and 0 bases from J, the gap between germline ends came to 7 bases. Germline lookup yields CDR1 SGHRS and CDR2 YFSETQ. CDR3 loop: CASSDSLNTEAFF. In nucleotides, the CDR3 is TGCGCCAGCAGCGACAGCCTGAACACTGAAGCTTTCTTT.

For the CDR3, the DNA is TGCGCCAGCAGCTTGGAGTGGACAGGGGCAGATACGCAGTATTTT. It yields the protein CASSLEWTGADTQYF. The V and J genes are TRBV5-1 and TRBJ2-3, with 9 bases that match TRBD1. With 0 bases clipped from V and 4 bases from J, the junction kept 3 bases outside the gene matches. The CDR3 contains 15 residues. Germline lookup yields CDR1 SGHRS and CDR2 YFSETQ.

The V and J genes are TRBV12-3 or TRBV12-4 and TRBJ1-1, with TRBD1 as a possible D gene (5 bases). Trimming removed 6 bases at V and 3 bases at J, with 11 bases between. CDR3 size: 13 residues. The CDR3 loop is CASSSGTYTEAFF. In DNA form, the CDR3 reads TGTGCCAGCAGCTCCGGGACTTACACTGAAGCTTTCTTT.

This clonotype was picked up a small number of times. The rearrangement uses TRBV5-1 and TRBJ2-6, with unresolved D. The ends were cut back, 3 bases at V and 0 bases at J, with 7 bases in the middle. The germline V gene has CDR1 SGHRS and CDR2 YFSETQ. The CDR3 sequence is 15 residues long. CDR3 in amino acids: CASSSDLSGANVLTF. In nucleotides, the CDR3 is TGCGCCAGCAGCTCGGACCTCTCTGGGGCCAACGTCCTGACTTTC.

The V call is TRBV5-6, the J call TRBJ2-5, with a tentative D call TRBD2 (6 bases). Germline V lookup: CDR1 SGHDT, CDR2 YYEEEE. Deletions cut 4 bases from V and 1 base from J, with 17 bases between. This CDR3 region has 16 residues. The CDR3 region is CASSPAGGMGQETQYF. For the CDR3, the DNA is TGTGCCAGCAGCCCGGCTGGAGGGATGGGCCAAGAGACCCAGTACTTC.

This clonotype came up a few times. CDR3 bases: TGTGCCAGCAGCTTAGTACCTACCCTGACAGGGGTCTCTGGGGCCAACGTCCTGACTTTC. It yields the protein CASSLVPTLTGVSGANVLTF. The rearrangement uses TRBV11-2 and TRBJ2-6; 8 nucleotides align to TRBD1. Germline V gene sequence: CDR1 SGHAT, CDR2 FQNNGV. The CDR3 totals 20 residues. V lost 1 base, J lost 0 bases, and 11 bases stayed unmatched.

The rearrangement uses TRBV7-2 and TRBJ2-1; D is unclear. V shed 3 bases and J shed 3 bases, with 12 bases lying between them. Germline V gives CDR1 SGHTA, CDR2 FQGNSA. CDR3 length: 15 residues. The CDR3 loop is CASSLGFPYYNEQFF. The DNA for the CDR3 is TGTGCCAGCAGCTTGGGCTTCCCCTACTACAATGAGCAGTTCTTC.

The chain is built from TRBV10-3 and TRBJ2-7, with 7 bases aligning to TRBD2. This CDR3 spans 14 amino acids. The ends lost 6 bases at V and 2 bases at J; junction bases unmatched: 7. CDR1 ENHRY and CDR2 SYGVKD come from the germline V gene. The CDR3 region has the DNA TGTGCCATCAGCGACCGGGAGGAACCCTACGAGCAGTACTTC. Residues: CAISDREEPYEQYF.

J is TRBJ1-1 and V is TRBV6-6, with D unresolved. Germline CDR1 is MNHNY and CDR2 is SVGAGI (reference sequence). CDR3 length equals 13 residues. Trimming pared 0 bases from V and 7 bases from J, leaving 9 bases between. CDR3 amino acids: CASSYSRRGEAFF. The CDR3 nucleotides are TGTGCCAGCAGTTACTCAAGGCGGGGTGAAGCTTTCTTT.

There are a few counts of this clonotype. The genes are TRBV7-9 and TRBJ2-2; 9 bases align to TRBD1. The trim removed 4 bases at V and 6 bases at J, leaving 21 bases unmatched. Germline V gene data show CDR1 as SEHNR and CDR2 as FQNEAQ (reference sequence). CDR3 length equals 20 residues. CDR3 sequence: CASSSIKIQGALPIPGELFF. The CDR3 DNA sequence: TGTGCCAGCAGCTCAATCAAGATACAGGGGGCACTACCAATCCCCGGGGAGCTGTTTTTT.

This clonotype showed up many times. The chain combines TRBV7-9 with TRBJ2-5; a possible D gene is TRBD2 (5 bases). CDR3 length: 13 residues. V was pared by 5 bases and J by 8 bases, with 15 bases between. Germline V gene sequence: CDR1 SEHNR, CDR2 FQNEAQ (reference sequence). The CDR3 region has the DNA TGTGCCAGCAGCACAAGGGAGCGAGAAACCCAGTACTTC. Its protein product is CASSTRERETQYF.

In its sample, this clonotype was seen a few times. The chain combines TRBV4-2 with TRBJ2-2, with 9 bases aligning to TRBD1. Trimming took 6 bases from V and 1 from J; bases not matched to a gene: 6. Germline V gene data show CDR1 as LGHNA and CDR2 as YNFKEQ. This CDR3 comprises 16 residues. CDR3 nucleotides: TGTGCCAGCAGTTCATACAGGGGGCTGAACACCGGGGAGCTGTTTTTT. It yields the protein CASSSYRGLNTGELFF.

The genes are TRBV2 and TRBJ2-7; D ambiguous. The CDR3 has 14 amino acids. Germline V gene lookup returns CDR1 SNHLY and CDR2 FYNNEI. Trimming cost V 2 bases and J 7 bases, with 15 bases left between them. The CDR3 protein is CASSELGSPREQYF. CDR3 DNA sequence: TGTGCCAGCAGTGAACTTGGCTCTCCTAGGGAGCAGTACTTC. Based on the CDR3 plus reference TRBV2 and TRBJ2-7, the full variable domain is EPEVTQTPSHQVTQMGQEVILRCVPISNHLYFYWYRQILGQKVEFLVSFYNNEISEKSEIFDDQFSVERPDGSNFTLKIRSTKLEDSAMYFCASSELGSPREQYFGPGTRLTVT.

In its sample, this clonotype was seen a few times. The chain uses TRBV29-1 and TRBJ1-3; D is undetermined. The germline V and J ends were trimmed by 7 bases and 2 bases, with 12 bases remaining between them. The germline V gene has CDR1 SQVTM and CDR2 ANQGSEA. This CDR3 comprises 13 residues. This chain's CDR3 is CSARTAAGNTIYF. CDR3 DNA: TGCAGCGCAAGGACGGCCGCTGGAAACACCATATATTTT.

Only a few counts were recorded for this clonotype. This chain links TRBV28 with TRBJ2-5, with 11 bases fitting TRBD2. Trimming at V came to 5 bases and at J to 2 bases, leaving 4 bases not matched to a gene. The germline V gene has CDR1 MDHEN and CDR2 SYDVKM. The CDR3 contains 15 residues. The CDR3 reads CASSPRLAGQETQYF. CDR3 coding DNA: TGTGCCAGCAGTCCACGACTAGCGGGACAAGAGACCCAGTACTTC. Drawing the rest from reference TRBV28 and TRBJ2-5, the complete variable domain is DVKVTQSSRYLVKRTGEKVFLECVQDMDHENMFWYRQDPGLGLRLIYFSYDVKMKEKGDIPEGYSVSREKKERFSLILESASTNQTSMYLCASSPRLAGQETQYFGPGTRLLVL.

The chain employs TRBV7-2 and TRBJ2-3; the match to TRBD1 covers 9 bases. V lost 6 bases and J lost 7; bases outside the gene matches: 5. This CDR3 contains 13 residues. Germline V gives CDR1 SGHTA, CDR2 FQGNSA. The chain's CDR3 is CASSSGQGYTQYF. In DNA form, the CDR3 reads TGTGCCAGCAGTAGCGGACAGGGGTATACGCAGTATTTT.

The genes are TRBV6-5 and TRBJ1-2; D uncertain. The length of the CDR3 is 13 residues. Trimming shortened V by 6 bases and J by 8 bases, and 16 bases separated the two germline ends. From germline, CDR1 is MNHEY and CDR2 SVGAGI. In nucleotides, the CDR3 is TGTGCCAGCAGCCCTCCGATGGGCCGCGGCTACACCTTC. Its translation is CASSPPMGRGYTF.

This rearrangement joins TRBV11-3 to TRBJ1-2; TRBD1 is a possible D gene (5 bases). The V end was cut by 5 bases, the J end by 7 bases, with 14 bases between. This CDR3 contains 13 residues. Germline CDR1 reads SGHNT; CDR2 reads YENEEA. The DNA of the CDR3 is TGTGCCAGCAGCCCTCTTAGGGGCGGTGGCTACACCTTC. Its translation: CASSPLRGGGYTF. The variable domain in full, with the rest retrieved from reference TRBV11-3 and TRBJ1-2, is EAGVVQSPRYKIIEKKQPVAFWCNPISGHNTLYWYLQNLGQGPELLIRYENEEAVDDSQLPKDRFSAERLKGVDSTLKIQPAELGDSAVYLCASSPLRGGGYTFGSGTRLTVV.

The DNA for the CDR3 is TGTGCCAGCAGCTTAACTGGCGGAACTCCACGCCACAATGAGCAGTTCTTC. The encoded protein is CASSLTGGTPRHNEQFF. The rearrangement joins TRBV7-2 to TRBJ2-1, with D unresolved. CDR3 length: 17 amino acids. In germline, CDR1 is SGHTA, CDR2 FQGNSA. Trimming took 2 bases from V and 5 from J, leaving 19 bases between them.

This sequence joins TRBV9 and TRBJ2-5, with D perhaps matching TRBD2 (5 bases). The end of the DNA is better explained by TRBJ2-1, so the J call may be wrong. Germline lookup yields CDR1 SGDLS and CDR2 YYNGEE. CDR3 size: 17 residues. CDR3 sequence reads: CASSLPISGPSGSEQFF. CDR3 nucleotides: TGTGCCAGCAGCCTTCCAATAAGCGGACCGAGTGGAAGTGAGCAGTTCTTC.

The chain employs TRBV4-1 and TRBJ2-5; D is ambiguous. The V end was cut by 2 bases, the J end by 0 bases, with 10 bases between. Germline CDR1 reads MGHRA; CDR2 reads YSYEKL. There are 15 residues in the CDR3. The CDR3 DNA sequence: TGCGCCAGCAGCCAATTGCACGGAAACCAAGAGACCCAGTACTTC. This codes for CASSQLHGNQETQYF.

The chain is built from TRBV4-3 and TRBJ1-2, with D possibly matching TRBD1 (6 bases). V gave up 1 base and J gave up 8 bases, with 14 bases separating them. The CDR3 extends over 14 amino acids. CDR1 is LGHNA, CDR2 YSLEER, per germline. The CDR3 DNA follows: TGCGCCAGCAGCCAAGGACAGGCCACTACCGGCTACACCTTC. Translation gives CASSQGQATTGYTF.

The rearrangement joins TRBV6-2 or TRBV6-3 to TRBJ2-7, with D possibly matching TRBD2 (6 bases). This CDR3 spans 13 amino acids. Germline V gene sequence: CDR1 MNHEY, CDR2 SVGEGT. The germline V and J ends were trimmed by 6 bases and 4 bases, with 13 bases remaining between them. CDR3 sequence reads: CASRILATYEQYF. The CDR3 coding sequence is TGTGCCAGCAGGATCCTAGCGACTTACGAGCAGTACTTC.

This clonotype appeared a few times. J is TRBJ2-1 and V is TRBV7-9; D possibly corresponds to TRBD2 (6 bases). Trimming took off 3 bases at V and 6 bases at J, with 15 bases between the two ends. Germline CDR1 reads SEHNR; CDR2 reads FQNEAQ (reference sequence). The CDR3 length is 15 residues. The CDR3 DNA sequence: TGTGCCAGCAGCTTTAGCGGATCTACCGCCAATGAGCAGTTCTTC. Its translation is CASSFSGSTANEQFF.

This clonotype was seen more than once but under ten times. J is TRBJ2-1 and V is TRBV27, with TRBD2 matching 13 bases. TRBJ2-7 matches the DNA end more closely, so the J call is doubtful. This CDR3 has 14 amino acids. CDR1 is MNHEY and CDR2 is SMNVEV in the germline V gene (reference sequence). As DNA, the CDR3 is TGTGCCACCTCACTAGCGGGAGGGCCTAACGAGCAGTACTTC. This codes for CATSLAGGPNEQYF.